This T cell receptor (beta chain) derives from a study of blood T cells in healthy people across ages. The use of a sample-barcoded 5' primer and a J-beta primer mix characterized a second PCR of roughly 7 to 11 cycles. TCRdb re-called the 5' RACE reads through MiXCR, storing one row per CDR3 protein. The table shows 2 million or so distinct CDR3 sequences, with 40% to 55% occurring only once. Looked up from germline, CDR1 is MNHEY and CDR2 is SMNVEV (reference sequence). The CDR3 is made up of 14 amino acids. V was shortened by 5 bases and J by 6 bases, with 14 bases between the two germline ends. This rearrangement joins TRBV27 to TRBJ1-5; maybe TRBD1 (6 bases). The sequence came from a woman aged 40 to 49 in good health. The sample was blood. The CDR3 DNA is TGTGCCAGCAGTCCTACAGGGTTGGCTCAGCCCCAGCATTTT. Its protein is CASSPTGLAQPQHF.